This TCR beta chain was sequenced during a study of PD-1 and CTLA-4 blockade in melanoma. Unmatched junction bases numbered 7, after V lost 6 bases and J lost 2 bases. The germline V gene has CDR1 SGHDN and CDR2 FVKESK. This CDR3 is 15 amino acids long. Some clones are missing from TCRdb's copy, which holds only in-frame ones; the method was immunoSEQ multiplex PCR. The table lists about 30,000 clones, about 87% of them singletons. This material consisted of CD8+ T cells from peripheral blood, taken from a patient given anti-PD-1 treatment. This chain uses TRBV14 with TRBJ2-1, with TRBD1 identical over 7 bases. The sequence derives from a human donor with melanoma. CDR3 protein: CASRLTQGAYNEQFF. CDR3 bases: TGTGCCAGCAGGCTCACCCAGGGGGCCTACAATGAGCAGTTCTTC.